The 25 T cell receptor beta chains in this list originate from one sample, sequenced in a study of blood T cells in healthy people across ages. The authors ran a second PCR of 7 to 11 cycles using a sample-barcoded 5' primer and a J-beta primer mix. TCRdb itself ran the 5' RACE reads through MiXCR, one entry per CDR3 protein. The table lists 550,000 to 650,000 distinct CDR3 sequences, roughly 30% of them singletons. The sample consisted of blood. The receptors were gathered from a woman older than 75 in good health.

This clonotype was counted many times. This rearrangement joins TRBV7-3 to TRBJ2-5, with D tentatively TRBD2 (6 bases). V was clipped by 5 bases and J by 2 bases, with 18 bases between them. Germline assignment: CDR1 SGHTA and CDR2 FQGTGA. The CDR3 runs 16 residues. The CDR3 bases are TGTGCCAGCAGCCGCCTTGGGGGGTTTATTCAAGAGACCCAGTACTTC. Amino acid sequence: CASSRLGGFIQETQYF.

This clonotype was seen repeatedly, ten times or more. The genes are TRBV12-3 or TRBV12-4 and TRBJ1-1, with unresolved D. The V gene lost 3 bases and the J gene lost 1 base, with 9 bases spanning the gap. The CDR3 contains 14 residues. The CDR3 coding sequence is TGTGCCAGCAGTTTTCGGGCCTGGAACACTGAAGCTTTCTTT. It is translated as CASSFRAWNTEAFF.

The chain uses TRBV28 and TRBJ1-5; D is possibly TRBD1 (5 bases). CDR3 size: 15 residues. Per germline, CDR1 MDHEN and CDR2 SYDVKM. V was clipped by 4 bases and J by 4 bases, with 14 bases between them. The CDR3 DNA is TGTGCCAGCAGTTCCCCGAGTGGGGGGAATCAGCCCCAGCATTTT. This translates into CASSSPSGGNQPQHF.

Regarding this clonotype: A much larger clone sits a single nucleotide away, making a read error possible. The chain has TRBV7-8 and TRBJ1-5; D gene ambiguous. Germline assignment: CDR1 SGHVS and CDR2 FQNEAQ. The CDR3 covers 15 residues. The CDR3 nucleotides read TGTGCCAGCAACTTAGAGATGGCCCTTAATCAGCCCCAGCATTTT. Protein: CASNLEMALNQPQHF.

This rearrangement joins TRBV28 to TRBJ2-3; a possible D gene is TRBD1 (6 bases). Germline CDR1 MDHEN, CDR2 SYDVKM. V was shortened by 10 bases and J by 1 base, with 12 bases between the two germline ends. The CDR3 spans 13 residues. This CDR3 reads CATLDSRTDTQYF. The CDR3 bases are TGTGCCACCCTGGACAGTCGCACAGATACGCAGTATTTT.

This sequence joins TRBV7-9 and TRBJ2-2; D remains ambiguous. Germline CDR1 and CDR2: SEHNR and FQNEAQ (reference sequence). Trimming left V 7 bases short and J 5 bases short, with 14 bases between. This CDR3 has 14 amino acids. CDR3 sequence reads: CASTRNEVTGELFF. The CDR3 coding sequence is TGTGCCAGCACCCGGAATGAGGTAACCGGGGAGCTGTTTTTT.

This clonotype has only a few counts. The CDR3, as DNA: TGTGCTAGTGGTTTAACCCATAATTCACCCCTCCACTTT. Its protein is CASGLTHNSPLHF. The chain couples TRBV12-5 to TRBJ1-6; unclear D gene. Trimming removed 3 bases from V and 5 bases from J, with 5 bases in between. CDR1 is LGHNT and CDR2 is FRNRAP in the germline V gene. The length of the CDR3 is 13 residues.

This clonotype showed up just once. The chain carries TRBV9 and TRBJ1-5; the D gene is possibly TRBD1 (6 bases). The germline V and J ends were trimmed by 3 bases and 7 bases, with 14 bases remaining between them. There are 14 residues in the CDR3. Germline lookup yields CDR1 SGDLS and CDR2 YYNGEE. CDR3 loop: CASSGGQLKQPQHF. CDR3 in DNA: TGTGCCAGCAGCGGTGGACAGTTAAAGCAGCCCCAGCATTTT. Variable domain in full (rest from reference TRBV9 and TRBJ1-5): DSGVTQTPKHLITATGQRVTLRCSPRSGDLSVYWYQQSLDQGLQFLIQYYNGEERAKGNILERFSAQQFPDLHSELNLSSLELGDSALYFCASSGGQLKQPQHFGDGTRLSIL.

This rearrangement joins TRBV20-1 to TRBJ1-5; no firm D call. Germline CDR1 reads DFQATT; CDR2 reads SNEGSKA (reference sequence). The CDR3 has 12 amino acids. V lost 4 bases and J 3 bases, leaving 7 bases between the germline ends. The chain's CDR3 is CSAIGDNQPQHF. CDR3 DNA: TGCAGTGCTATAGGAGACAATCAGCCCCAGCATTTT.

This clonotype showed up just a few times. The V and J genes are TRBV7-2 and TRBJ2-7; no clear D gene. The J call is in doubt because the DNA end fits TRBJ2-5 better. This CDR3 has 11 residues. CDR1 SGHTA and CDR2 FQGNSA come from the germline V gene. The CDR3 DNA reads TGTGCCAGAGGGTCTCCAGAGACCCAGTACTTC. The encoded protein is CARGSPETQYF.

This clonotype was found many times. The CDR3 coding sequence is TGCAGTGCTAGAGATCGAACCCCGGACAGGGCCGAGACCCAGTACTTC. It specifies CSARDRTPDRAETQYF. The chain employs TRBV20-1 and TRBJ2-5; 8 bases map to TRBD1. Germline trimming cut 0 bases from V and 5 bases from J; bases unmatched to any gene: 11. This CDR3 has 16 residues. Per germline, CDR1 DFQATT and CDR2 SNEGSKA (reference sequence).

The chain carries TRBV2 and TRBJ2-7; D gene ambiguous. V lost 6 bases, J lost 2 bases, and 14 bases lay in between. This CDR3 region has 14 residues. Germline loops: CDR1 SNHLY, CDR2 FYNNEI. The CDR3 DNA reads as TGTGCCAGCAGCGCAACCCCCGACCCCTACGAGCAGTACTTC. Amino acid sequence: CASSATPDPYEQYF.

Concerning this clonotype itself: A much larger clone is a single base away; this may be a read error. This chain connects TRBV7-6 to TRBJ2-7; D might be TRBD2 (7 bases). Germline lookup yields CDR1 SGHVS and CDR2 FNYEAQ. The CDR3 loop spans 18 amino acids. CDR3 protein: CASSLGEGTGAFSYERYF. The CDR3 DNA reads as TGTGCCAGCAGCTTAGGGGAGGGGACGGGGGCGTTCTCCTACGAGCGGTACTTC.

The chain uses TRBV7-2 and TRBJ2-2; TRBD1 is a possible D gene (6 bases). The CDR3 extends over 14 amino acids. V shed 7 bases and J shed 2 bases, with 11 bases lying between them. Germline assignment: CDR1 SGHTA and CDR2 FQGNSA. This chain's CDR3 is CASKIRGNTGELFF. The CDR3 bases are TGTGCCAGCAAAATCAGGGGTAACACCGGGGAGCTGTTTTTT.

The chain employs TRBV6-6 and TRBJ2-4; perhaps TRBD2 as D (5 bases). The V end was cut by 6 bases, the J end by 4 bases, with 16 bases between. CDR1 is MNHNY, CDR2 SVGAGI, per germline (reference sequence). CDR3 size: 15 residues. Here the CDR3 DNA reads TGTGCCAGCAGCCCCAAAGCGGAGATGAAAAACATTCAGTACTTC. Protein product: CASSPKAEMKNIQYF.

At least ten counts were recorded for this clonotype. The chain links TRBV2 to TRBJ2-5; 8 bases align to TRBD1. Germline V lookup: CDR1 SNHLY, CDR2 FYNNEI. The CDR3 contains 13 residues. V shed 10 bases, J shed 5 bases, and the junction held 9 bases outside the gene matches. CDR3 sequence: CAIPDRVGETQYF. The CDR3 nucleotides read TGTGCCATCCCGGACAGGGTTGGCGAGACCCAGTACTTC.

This clonotype occurred many times. The genes are TRBV7-2 and TRBJ2-7; possible D gene TRBD2, 5 bases. The closer fit of TRBJ2-5 to the DNA end suggests the J call may be wrong. CDR1 SGHTA and CDR2 FQGNSA come from the germline V gene. This CDR3 has 11 amino acids. CDR3 coding DNA: TGTGCCAGCAGCCTCCTAGCGACCCAGTACTTC. Translation gives CASSLLATQYF.

The rearrangement joins TRBV5-1 to TRBJ2-5, with TRBD1 matching 12 bases. The V segment lost 3 bases and the J segment 0 bases; nucleotides outside the gene matches: 3. The CDR3 totals 16 residues. Germline CDR1 is SGHRS and CDR2 is YFSETQ. CDR3 DNA: TGCGCCAGCAGCTCCGGGACAGGGGGCTACCAAGAGACCCAGTACTTC. It translates to CASSSGTGGYQETQYF.

To note about this clonotype: A read error is possible here, since a much larger clone lies one base away. The rearrangement uses TRBV2 and TRBJ1-5; D perhaps matches TRBD1 (5 bases). Germline-derived CDR1 and CDR2 are SNHLY and FYNNEI. V was cut by 6 bases and J by 9 bases, with 15 bases left in between. CDR3 length: 13 residues. CDR3 amino acids: CASSREGDRPQHF. Here the CDR3 DNA reads TGTGCCAGCAGCAGGGAAGGAGATCGGCCCCAGCATTTT.

There are many counts of this clonotype. The V call is TRBV5-1, the J call TRBJ1-2; D is unresolved. Germline loops: CDR1 SGHRS, CDR2 YFSETQ. This CDR3 contains 14 residues. Deletions cut 4 bases from V and 4 bases from J, with 14 bases between. The CDR3 sequence: CASSPRRGGYGYTF. CDR3 sequence (DNA): TGCGCCAGCAGCCCACGGCGGGGTGGCTATGGCTACACCTTC.

The CDR3 DNA sequence: TGTGCCAGCAGCTTTAGCGGGGGAAGGTCCTACGAGCAGTACTTC. Translating gives CASSFSGGRSYEQYF. V is TRBV11-2 and J is TRBJ2-7; TRBD2 matches 9 bases. Looked up from germline, CDR1 is SGHAT and CDR2 is FQNNGV. With V trimmed by 3 bases and J by 1 base, 4 bases remained unmatched. The CDR3 loop spans 15 amino acids.

This clonotype was seen at least ten times. The chain has TRBV4-1 and TRBJ2-5; the match to TRBD2 covers 9 bases. There are 16 residues in the CDR3. V lost 1 base, J lost 5 bases, and 8 bases stayed unmatched. Germline assignment: CDR1 MGHRA and CDR2 YSYEKL. For the CDR3, the DNA is TGCGCCAGCAGCCAAGCGGGGCGGGGGGGCCCGGAGACCCAGTACTTC. Its translation: CASSQAGRGGPETQYF.

As to this clonotype: This clone may be a read error of a much larger clone one base away. V and J are TRBV27 and TRBJ1-2, with 8 bases fitting TRBD1. Per the germline V gene, CDR1 is MNHEY and CDR2 is SMNVEV (reference sequence). The CDR3 is 14 amino acids. This CDR3 reads CASSMTGVGYDYTF. The CDR3 DNA reads as TGTGCCAGCAGTATGACAGGGGTAGGCTATGACTACACCTTC.

With regard to this clonotype: Germline is not matched at one junction end, which may reflect a read error. This chain links TRBV7-2 with TRBJ1-2; 7 bases line up with TRBD1. CDR1 SGHTA and CDR2 FQGNSA come from the germline V gene. The length of the CDR3 is 15 residues. CDR3 loop: CAGSFRTGRGYGYTF. The CDR3 region has the DNA TGTGCCGGCAGCTTTCGGACAGGCCGGGGCTATGGCTACACCTTC.

This clonotype was seen at least ten times. The chain is built from TRBV2 and TRBJ1-5; TRBD1 is a possible D gene (6 bases). Germline-derived CDR1 and CDR2 are SNHLY and FYNNEI. Trimming shortened V by 6 bases and J by 2 bases, and 11 bases separated the two germline ends. This CDR3 is 14 amino acids long. The CDR3 DNA reads as TGTGCCAGCAGCGGGGGCTCGGGCAATCAGCCCCAGCATTTT. This gives the protein CASSGGSGNQPQHF.